This T cell receptor (beta chain) was identified during a study of CD8 T cells in Susac syndrome. Study-wide results and limits: Peak Susac CD8+ clonal expansion was seen in TEMRA cells and active patients. As acknowledged by the study, its TCR sequencing and HLA analysis included a relatively small number of individuals.

Random hexamers primed reverse transcription of roughly 0.45 to 1 ug RNA. Amplification of TCR beta CDR3 spanned 54 Vbeta and 13 Jbeta via immunoSEQ multiplex PCR. TCRdb itself ran the immunoSEQ multiplex PCR reads through MiXCR, one entry per CDR3 protein. The profile shows around 100,000 distinct CDR3 sequences, 95% of them singletons. The CDR3 consists of 16 residues. Germline V lookup: CDR1 SGHTA, CDR2 FQGNSA. The ends were cut back, 5 bases at V and 5 bases at J, with 19 bases in the middle. Regarding this clonotype: The antigen is unknown.

Sequenced: CD8+ T cells from PBMCs. V and J are TRBV7-2 and TRBJ2-1; D possibly uses TRBD1 or TRBD2 (5 bases each). This clonotype was sampled from a human donor with Susac syndrome. CDR3 sequence reads: CASSRLGERNHNEQFF. The CDR3 nucleotides read TGTGCCAGCAGCCGGCTGGGGGAGCGGAACCACAATGAGCAGTTCTTC.